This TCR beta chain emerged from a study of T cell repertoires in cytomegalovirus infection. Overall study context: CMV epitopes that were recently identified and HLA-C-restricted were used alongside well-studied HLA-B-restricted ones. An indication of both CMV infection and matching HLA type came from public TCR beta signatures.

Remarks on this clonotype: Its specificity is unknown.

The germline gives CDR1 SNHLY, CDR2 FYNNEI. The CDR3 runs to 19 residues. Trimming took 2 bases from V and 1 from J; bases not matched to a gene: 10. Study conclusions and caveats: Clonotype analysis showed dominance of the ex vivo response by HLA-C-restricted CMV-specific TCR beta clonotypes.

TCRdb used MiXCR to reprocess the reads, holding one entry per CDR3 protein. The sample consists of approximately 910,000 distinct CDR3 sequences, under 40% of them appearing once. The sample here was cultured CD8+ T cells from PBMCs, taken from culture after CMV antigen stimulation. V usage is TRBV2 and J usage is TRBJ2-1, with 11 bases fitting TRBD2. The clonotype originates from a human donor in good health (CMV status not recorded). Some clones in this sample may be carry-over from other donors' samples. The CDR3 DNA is TGTGCCAGCAGTGAACGGGGACTAGCGGCGCGCATTTCCTACAATGAGCAGTTCTTC. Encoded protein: CASSERGLAARISYNEQFF.